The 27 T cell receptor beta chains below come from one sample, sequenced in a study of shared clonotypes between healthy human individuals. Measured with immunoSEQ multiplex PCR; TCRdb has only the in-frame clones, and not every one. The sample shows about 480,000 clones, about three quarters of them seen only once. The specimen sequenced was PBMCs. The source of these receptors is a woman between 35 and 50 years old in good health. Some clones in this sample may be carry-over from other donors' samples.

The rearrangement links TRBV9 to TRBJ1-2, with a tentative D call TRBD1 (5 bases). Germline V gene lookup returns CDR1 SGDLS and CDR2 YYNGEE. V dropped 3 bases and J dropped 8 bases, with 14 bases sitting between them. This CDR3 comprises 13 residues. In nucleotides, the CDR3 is TGTGCCAGCAGCGGACAGCAGGGTTTAGGCTACACCTTC. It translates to CASSGQQGLGYTF.

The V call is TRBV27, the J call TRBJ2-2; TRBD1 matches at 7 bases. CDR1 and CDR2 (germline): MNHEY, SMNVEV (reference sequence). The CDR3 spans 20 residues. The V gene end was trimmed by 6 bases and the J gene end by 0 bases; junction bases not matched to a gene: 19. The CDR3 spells CASRYRGYSISPANTGELFF. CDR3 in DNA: TGTGCCAGCAGGTACAGGGGATATTCCATTTCACCGGCGAACACCGGGGAGCTGTTTTTT.

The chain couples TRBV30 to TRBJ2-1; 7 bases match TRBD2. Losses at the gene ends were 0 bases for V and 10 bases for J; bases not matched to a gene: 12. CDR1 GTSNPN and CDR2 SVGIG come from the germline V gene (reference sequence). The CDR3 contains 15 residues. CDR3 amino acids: CAWSVGAGTTLEQFF. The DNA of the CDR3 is TGTGCCTGGAGTGTTGGAGCCGGGACTACCTTAGAGCAGTTCTTC.

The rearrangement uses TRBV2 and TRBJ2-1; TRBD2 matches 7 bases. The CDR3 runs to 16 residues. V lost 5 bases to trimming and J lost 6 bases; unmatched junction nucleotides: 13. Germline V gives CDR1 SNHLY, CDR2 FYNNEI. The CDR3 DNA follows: TGTGCCAGCAGTCTTCGCCCGGGGCGCGGGAGCAATGAGCAGTTCTTC. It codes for CASSLRPGRGSNEQFF.

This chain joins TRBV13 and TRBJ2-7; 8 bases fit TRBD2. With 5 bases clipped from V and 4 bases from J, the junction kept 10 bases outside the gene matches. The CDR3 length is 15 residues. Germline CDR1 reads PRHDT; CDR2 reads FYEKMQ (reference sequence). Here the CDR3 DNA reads TGTGCCAGCAGCCCGGGACTAGGTTTCGTGTACGAGCAGTACTTC. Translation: CASSPGLGFVYEQYF.

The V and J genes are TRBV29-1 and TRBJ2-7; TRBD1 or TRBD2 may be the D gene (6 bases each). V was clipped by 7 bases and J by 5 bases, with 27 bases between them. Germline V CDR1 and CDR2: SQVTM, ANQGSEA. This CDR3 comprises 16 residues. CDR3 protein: CSAVGDPTSGAHEQYF. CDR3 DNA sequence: TGCAGCGCCGTAGGGGACCCTACTTCGGGGGCCCACGAGCAGTACTTC.

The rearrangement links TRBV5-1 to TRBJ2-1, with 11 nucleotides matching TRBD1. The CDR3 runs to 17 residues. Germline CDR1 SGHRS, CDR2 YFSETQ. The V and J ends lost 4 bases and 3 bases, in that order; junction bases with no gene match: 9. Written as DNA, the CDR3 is TGCGCCAGCAGCCCCGGAGGGGGGACAGGGGGCTACAATGAGCAGTTCTTC. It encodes CASSPGGGTGGYNEQFF.

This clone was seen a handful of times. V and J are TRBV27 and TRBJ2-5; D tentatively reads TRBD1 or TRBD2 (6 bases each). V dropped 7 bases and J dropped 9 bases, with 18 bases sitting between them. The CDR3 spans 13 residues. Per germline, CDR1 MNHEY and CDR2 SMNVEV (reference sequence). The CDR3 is CASTPTPEGAQYF. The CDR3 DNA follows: TGTGCCAGCACCCCGACCCCGGAGGGGGCCCAGTACTTC.

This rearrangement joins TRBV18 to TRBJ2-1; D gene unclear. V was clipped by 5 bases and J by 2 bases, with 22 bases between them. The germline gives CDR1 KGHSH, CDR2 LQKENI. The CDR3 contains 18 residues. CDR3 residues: CASSSPSTRYLAYNEQFF. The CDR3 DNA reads TGTGCCAGCTCATCGCCCTCAACTCGTTACTTAGCCTACAATGAGCAGTTCTTC.

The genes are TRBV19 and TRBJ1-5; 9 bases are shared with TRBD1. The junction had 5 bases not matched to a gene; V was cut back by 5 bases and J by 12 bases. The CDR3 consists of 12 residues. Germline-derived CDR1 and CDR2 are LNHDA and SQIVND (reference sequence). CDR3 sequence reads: CASSLRDRDQHF. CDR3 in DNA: TGTGCCAGTAGTCTCAGGGACAGGGACCAGCATTTT. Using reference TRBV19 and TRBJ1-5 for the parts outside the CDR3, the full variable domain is DGGITQSPKYLFRKEGQNVTLSCEQNLNHDAMYWYRQDPGQGLRLIYYSQIVNDFQKGDIAEGYSVSREKKESFPLTVTSAQKNPTAFYLCASSLRDRDQHFGDGTRLSIL.

The CDR3 loop is CSVGAQGDEQYF. For the CDR3, the DNA is TGCAGCGTTGGGGCACAGGGGGACGAGCAGTACTTC. The rearrangement joins TRBV29-1 to TRBJ2-7; 8 bases are a match to TRBD1. J gave up 5 bases and V 4 bases, and 4 bases lay outside the gene matches. CDR1 and CDR2 (germline): SQVTM, ANQGSEA. This CDR3 region has 12 residues.

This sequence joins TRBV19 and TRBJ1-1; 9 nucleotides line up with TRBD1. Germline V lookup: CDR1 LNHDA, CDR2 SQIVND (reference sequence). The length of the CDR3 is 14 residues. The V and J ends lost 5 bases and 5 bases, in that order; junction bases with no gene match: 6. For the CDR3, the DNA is TGTGCCAGTAGTGAACAGGGGGCTTGGACTGAAGCTTTCTTT. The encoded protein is CASSEQGAWTEAFF.

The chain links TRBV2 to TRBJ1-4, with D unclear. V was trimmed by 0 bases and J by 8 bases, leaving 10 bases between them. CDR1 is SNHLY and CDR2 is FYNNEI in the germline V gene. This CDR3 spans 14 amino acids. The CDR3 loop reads CASSEALGSEKLFF. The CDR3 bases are TGTGCCAGCAGTGAAGCTCTGGGATCGGAAAAACTGTTTTTT.

The CDR3 sequence: CASSLVWPAKTSYEQYF. CDR3 nucleotide sequence: TGTGCCAGCAGCTTGGTTTGGCCAGCCAAAACGTCATACGAGCAGTACTTC. V is TRBV5-5 and J is TRBJ2-7; D unclear. The length of the CDR3 is 17 residues. Trimming shortened V by 0 bases and J by 4 bases, and 20 bases separated the two germline ends. Germline-derived CDR1 and CDR2 are SGHKS and YYEKEE (reference sequence).

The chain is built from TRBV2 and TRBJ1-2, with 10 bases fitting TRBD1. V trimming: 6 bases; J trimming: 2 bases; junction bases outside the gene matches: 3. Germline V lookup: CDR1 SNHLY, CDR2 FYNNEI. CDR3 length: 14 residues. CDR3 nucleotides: TGTGCCAGCAGGGGGACAGGGGTCAACTATGGCTACACCTTC. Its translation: CASRGTGVNYGYTF. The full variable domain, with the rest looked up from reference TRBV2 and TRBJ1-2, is EPEVTQTPSHQVTQMGQEVILRCVPISNHLYFYWYRQILGQKVEFLVSFYNNEISEKSEIFDDQFSVERPDGSNFTLKIRSTKLEDSAMYFCASRGTGVNYGYTFGSGTRLTVV.

CDR3 residues: CASSIELLAGEGNEQFF. As DNA, the CDR3 is TGTGCCAGTAGTATAGAACTACTAGCGGGAGAGGGCAATGAGCAGTTCTTC. The V gene is TRBV19, the J gene TRBJ2-1; TRBD2 matches 11 bases. Trimming took 0 bases from V and 6 from J; bases not matched to a gene: 7. The CDR3 runs to 17 residues. The germline CDR1 and CDR2 sequences are LNHDA and SQIVND (reference sequence).

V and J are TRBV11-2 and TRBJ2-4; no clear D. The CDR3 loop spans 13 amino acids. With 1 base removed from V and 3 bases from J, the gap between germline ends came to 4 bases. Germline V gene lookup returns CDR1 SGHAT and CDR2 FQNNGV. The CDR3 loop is CASSLGDKNIQYF. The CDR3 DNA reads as TGTGCCAGCAGCTTAGGTGACAAAAACATTCAGTACTTC.

The CDR3 DNA reads as TGTGCCAGCAGTGAATATAAGCCGGGACACACGAACACTGAAGCTTTCTTT. Its translation: CASSEYKPGHTNTEAFF. V gene TRBV25-1 combines with J gene TRBJ1-1; D may be TRBD1 (6 bases). This CDR3 contains 17 residues. Per germline, CDR1 MGHDK and CDR2 SYGVNS. V lost 0 bases, J lost 1 base, and 15 bases lay in between.

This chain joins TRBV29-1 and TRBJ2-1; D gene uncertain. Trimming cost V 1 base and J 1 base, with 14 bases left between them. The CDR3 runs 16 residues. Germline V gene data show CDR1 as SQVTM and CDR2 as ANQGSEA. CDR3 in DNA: TGCAGCGTTGAAGGGCCGACTGACCGTTCCTACAATGAGCAGTTCTTC. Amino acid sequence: CSVEGPTDRSYNEQFF.

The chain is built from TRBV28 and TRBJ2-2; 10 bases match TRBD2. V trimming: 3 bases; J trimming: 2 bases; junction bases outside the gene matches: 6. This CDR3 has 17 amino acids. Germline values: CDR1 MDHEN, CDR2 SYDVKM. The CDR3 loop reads CASSFSRTSGNTGELFF. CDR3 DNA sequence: TGTGCCAGCAGTTTCTCTCGGACTAGCGGTAACACCGGGGAGCTGTTTTTT. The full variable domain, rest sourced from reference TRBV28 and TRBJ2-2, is DVKVTQSSRYLVKRTGEKVFLECVQDMDHENMFWYRQDPGLGLRLIYFSYDVKMKEKGDIPEGYSVSREKKERFSLILESASTNQTSMYLCASSFSRTSGNTGELFFGEGSRLTVL.

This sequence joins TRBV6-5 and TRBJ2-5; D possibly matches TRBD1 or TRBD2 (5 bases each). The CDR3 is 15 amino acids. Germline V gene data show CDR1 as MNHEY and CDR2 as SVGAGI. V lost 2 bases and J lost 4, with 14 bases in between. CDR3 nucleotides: TGTGCCAGCAGTTACGACCGGGGCGAGGGAGAGACCCAGTACTTC. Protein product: CASSYDRGEGETQYF.

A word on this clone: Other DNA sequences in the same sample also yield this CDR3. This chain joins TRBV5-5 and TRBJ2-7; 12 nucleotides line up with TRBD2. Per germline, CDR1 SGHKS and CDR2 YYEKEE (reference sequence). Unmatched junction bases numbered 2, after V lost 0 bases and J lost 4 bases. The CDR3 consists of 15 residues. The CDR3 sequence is CASSLGLAGAYEQYF. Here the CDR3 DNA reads TGTGCCAGCAGCTTGGGACTAGCGGGAGCTTACGAGCAGTACTTC.

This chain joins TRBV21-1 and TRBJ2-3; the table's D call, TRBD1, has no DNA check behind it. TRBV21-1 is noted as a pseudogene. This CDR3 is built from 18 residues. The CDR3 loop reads CASNKTPDTEHTADTQYF. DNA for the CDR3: TGTGCCAGCAACAAAACCCCGGACACGGAACACACGGCAGATACGCAGTATTTT.

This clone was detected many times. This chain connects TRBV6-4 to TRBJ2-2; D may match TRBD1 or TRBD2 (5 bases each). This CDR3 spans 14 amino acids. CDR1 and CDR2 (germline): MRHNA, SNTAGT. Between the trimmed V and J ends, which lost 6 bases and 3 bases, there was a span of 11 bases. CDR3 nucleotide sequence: TGTGCCAGCAGGTCAGGGACGGACACCGGGGAGCTGTTTTTT. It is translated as CASRSGTDTGELFF.

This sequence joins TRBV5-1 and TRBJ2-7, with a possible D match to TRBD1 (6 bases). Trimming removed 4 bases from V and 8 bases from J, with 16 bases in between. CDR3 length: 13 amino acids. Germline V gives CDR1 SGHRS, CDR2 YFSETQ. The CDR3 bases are TGCGCCAGCAGCGAGGGATACAGGGATCAGCAGTACTTC. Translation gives CASSEGYRDQQYF.

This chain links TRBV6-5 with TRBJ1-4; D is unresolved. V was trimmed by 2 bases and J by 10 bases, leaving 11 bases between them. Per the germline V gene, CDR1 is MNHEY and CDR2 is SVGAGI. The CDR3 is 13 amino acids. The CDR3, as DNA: TGTGCCAGCAGTTACGAGGAGAGACGAAAACTGTTTTTT. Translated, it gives CASSYEERRKLFF.

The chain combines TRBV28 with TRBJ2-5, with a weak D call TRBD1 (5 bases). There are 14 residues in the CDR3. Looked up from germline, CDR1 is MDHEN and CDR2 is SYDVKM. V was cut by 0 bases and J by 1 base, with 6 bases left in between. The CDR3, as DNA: TGTGCCAGCAGTTTATGGCAGGGCCAAGAGACCCAGTACTTC. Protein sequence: CASSLWQGQETQYF.